The sequence of this T cell receptor (beta chain) was determined in a study of blood T cell repertoires in COVID-19. Background on the study: COVID-19 samples, acute and convalescent, were from the United States, Italy and Spain. PBMCs, B-cell-depleted T cells, or T cells provided the cDNA or gDNA that made up the material.

Per the authors' pipeline: Cell counts per sample came from amplifying reference gene primers. This table comes from immunoSEQ multiplex PCR, and its TCRdb copy is limited to in-frame clones, with some not included. V and J calls plus clone size are reproduced from that table; the DNA served to infer D and trimming. The sample has 540,000 or so clones; less than 90% are singletons. The Seattle patients joined while their infection was active and were tracked longitudinally afterward. Germline CDR1 reads MNHEY; CDR2 reads SMNVEV (reference sequence). V was clipped by 4 bases and J by 5 bases; unmatched bases: 5. The CDR3 extends over 14 amino acids.

The gene calls are TRBV27 and TRBJ2-1; 7 bases are a match to TRBD1. Sequenced input: peripheral blood. The origin of this receptor is a woman aged 50 to 60 with COVID-19, enrolled during active disease. The CDR3, as DNA: TGTGCCAGCAGTTCACTAGGGGGCCACAATGAGCAGTTCTTC. As protein: CASSSLGGHNEQFF.